A single sample is the source of the 7 T cell receptor beta chains below, sequenced in a study of shared clonotypes between healthy human individuals. Data came from immunoSEQ multiplex PCR; TCRdb stores just in-frame clones and leaves some out. The sample has millions of clones, approximately 95% seen once. The sample consisted of naive CD4+ T cells sorted from blood. Subset in this sample: CD45RA+ positively selected. The receptors here all came from a man younger than 30 in good health.

This rearrangement joins TRBV5-6 to TRBJ2-2; 10 nucleotides match TRBD1. The V and J ends lost 4 bases and 2 bases, in that order; junction bases with no gene match: 5. This CDR3 has 16 amino acids. Germline lookup yields CDR1 SGHDT and CDR2 YYEEEE. CDR3 bases: TGTGCCAGCAGCCCGGGGACAGGGGTAAACACCGGGGAGCTGTTTTTT. Protein sequence: CASSPGTGVNTGELFF.

The chain combines TRBV7-9 with TRBJ1-4; 7 positions match TRBD1. V was pared by 6 bases and J by 8 bases, with 12 bases of the junction left unmatched. This CDR3 is built from 15 residues. Germline CDR1 reads SEHNR; CDR2 reads FQNEAQ (reference sequence). The CDR3 DNA reads as TGTGCCAGCAGTTCCTATAAGGGGGCGCGGGAAAAACTGTTTTTT. Amino acids: CASSSYKGAREKLFF.

This clone was observed a handful of times. The CDR3 loop reads CASSIGTGNTQYF. The CDR3 DNA sequence: TGTGCCAGTAGTATAGGAACAGGGAATACGCAGTATTTT. The genes are TRBV19 and TRBJ2-3, with TRBD1 as a possible D gene (6 bases). Trimming took 1 base from V and 7 from J, leaving 9 bases between them. This CDR3 has 13 amino acids. In germline, CDR1 is LNHDA, CDR2 SQIVND (reference sequence).

The rearrangement links TRBV11-2 to TRBJ2-7; D may be TRBD2 (5 bases). CDR3 length equals 15 residues. Germline V gene lookup returns CDR1 SGHAT and CDR2 FQNNGV. Trimming pared 0 bases from V and 3 bases from J, leaving 12 bases between. This CDR3 reads CASSLDRGVIYEQYF. The CDR3 DNA is TGTGCCAGCAGCTTAGATCGGGGTGTGATCTACGAGCAGTACTTC.

The V gene is TRBV19, the J gene TRBJ1-6, with 7 bases lining up with TRBD1. CDR1 is LNHDA, CDR2 SQIVND, per germline (reference sequence). The CDR3 spans 14 residues. V was clipped by 9 bases and J by 8 bases; unmatched bases: 10. The CDR3, as DNA: TGTGCCAGCTCATGGACAGGTGAATATTCACCCCTCCACTTT. This translates into CASSWTGEYSPLHF.

With respect to this clone: A read error is possible here, since a much larger clone lies one base away. Other DNA sequences within the sample encode an identical CDR3. V and J are TRBV6-4 and TRBJ1-1; possibly TRBD1 for D (5 bases). The CDR3 runs to 13 residues. The germline gives CDR1 MRHNA, CDR2 SNTAGT. V lost 3 bases to trimming and J lost 1 base, with 6 bases between them. Here the CDR3 DNA reads TGTGCCAGCAGTGAGCAGGGGAACACTGAAGCTTTCTTT. Encoded protein: CASSEQGNTEAFF.

V usage is TRBV5-4 and J usage is TRBJ1-3; D remains ambiguous. CDR1 is SGHNT and CDR2 is YYREEE in the germline V gene (reference sequence). Trimming cost V 3 bases and J 2 bases, with 12 bases left between them. The CDR3 has 15 amino acids. CDR3 amino acids: CASSSQPETGNTIYF. The CDR3 nucleotides read TGTGCCAGCAGCTCCCAACCCGAGACTGGAAACACCATATATTTT.